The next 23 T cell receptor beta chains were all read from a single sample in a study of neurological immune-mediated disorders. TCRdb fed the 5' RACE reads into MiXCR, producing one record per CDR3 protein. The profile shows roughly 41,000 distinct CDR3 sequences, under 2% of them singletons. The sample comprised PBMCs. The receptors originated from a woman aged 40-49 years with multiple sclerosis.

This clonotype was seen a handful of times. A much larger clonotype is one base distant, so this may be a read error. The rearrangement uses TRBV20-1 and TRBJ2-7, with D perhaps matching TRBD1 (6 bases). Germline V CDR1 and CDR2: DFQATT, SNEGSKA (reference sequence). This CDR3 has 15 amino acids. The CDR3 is CSASPHGTTSSEQYF. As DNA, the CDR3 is TGCAGTGCCTCTCCCCACGGGACAACCTCCTCCGAGCAGTACTTC.

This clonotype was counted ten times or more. CDR3 coding DNA: TGCAGCGCCCTGAAGGGGGCCATGAACACTGAAGCTTTCTTT. This encodes CSALKGAMNTEAFF. The V call is TRBV29-1, the J call TRBJ1-1; 7 positions agree with TRBD1. V shed 7 bases and J 0 bases; nucleotides not matched to a gene: 8. Looked up from germline, CDR1 is SQVTM and CDR2 is ANQGSEA. The CDR3 consists of 14 residues.

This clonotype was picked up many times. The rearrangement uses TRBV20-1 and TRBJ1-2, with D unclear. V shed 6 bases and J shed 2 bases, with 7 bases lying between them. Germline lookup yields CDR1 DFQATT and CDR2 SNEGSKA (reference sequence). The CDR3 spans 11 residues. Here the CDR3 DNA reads TGCAGTGCCTCGCCGAACTATGGCTACACCTTC. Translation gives CSASPNYGYTF.

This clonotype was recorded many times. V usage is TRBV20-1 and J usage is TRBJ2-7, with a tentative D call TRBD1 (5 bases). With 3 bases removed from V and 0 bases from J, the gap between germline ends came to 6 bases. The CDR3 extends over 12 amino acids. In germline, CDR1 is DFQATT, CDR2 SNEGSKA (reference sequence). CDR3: CSASDSSYEQYF. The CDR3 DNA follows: TGCAGTGCTAGTGACAGCTCCTACGAGCAGTACTTC.

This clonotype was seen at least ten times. The CDR3 DNA is TGCAGTGCAAGGACAGGGGGCGCGGATGGCTACACCTTC. Protein product: CSARTGGADGYTF. The chain employs TRBV20-1 and TRBJ1-2, with 11 bases matching TRBD1. Germline V CDR1 and CDR2: DFQATT, SNEGSKA (reference sequence). V lost 6 bases and J lost 6; bases outside the gene matches: 6. This CDR3 is 13 amino acids long.

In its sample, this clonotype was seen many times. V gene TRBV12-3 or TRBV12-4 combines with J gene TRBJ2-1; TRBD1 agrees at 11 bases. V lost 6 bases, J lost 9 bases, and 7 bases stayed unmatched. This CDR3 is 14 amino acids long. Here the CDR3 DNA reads TGTGCCAGCAGCGTTTCCGGGACAGGGGGTGAGCAGTTCTTC. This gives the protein CASSVSGTGGEQFF.

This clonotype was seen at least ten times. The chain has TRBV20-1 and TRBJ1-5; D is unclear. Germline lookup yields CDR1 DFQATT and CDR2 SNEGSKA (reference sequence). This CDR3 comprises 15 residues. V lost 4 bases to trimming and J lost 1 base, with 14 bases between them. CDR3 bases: TGCAGTGCTACGAAACTTGGGATGAGCAATCAGCCCCAGCATTTT. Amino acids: CSATKLGMSNQPQHF.

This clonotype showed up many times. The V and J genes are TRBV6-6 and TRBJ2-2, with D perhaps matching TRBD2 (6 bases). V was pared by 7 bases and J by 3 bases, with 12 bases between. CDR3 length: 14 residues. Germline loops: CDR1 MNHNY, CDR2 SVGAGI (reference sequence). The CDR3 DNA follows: TGTGCCAGCACCAGGGCTAGCGACACCGGGGAGCTGTTTTTT. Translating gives CASTRASDTGELFF.

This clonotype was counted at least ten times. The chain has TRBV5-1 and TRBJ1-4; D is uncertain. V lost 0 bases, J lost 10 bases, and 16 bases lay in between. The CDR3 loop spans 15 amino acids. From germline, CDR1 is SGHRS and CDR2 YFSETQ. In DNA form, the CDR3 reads TGCGCCAGCAGCTTGGCCTTGTCCAAAGGCGCAAAACTGTTTTTT. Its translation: CASSLALSKGAKLFF.

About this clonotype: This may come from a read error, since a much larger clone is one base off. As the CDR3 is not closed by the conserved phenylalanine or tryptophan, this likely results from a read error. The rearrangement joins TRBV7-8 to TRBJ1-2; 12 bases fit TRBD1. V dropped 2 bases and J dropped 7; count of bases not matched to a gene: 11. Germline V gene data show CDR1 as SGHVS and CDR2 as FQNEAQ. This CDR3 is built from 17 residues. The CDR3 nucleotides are TGTGCCAGCAGCTTAAAAGTCACGGGACAGGGGGCAGCTGGCTACACCTAC. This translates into CASSLKVTGQGAAGYTY.

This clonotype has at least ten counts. The CDR3 is CASIYRTGSYEQYF. The CDR3 nucleotides are TGTGCCAGCATCTACCGGACAGGGTCCTACGAGCAGTACTTC. This chain connects TRBV2 to TRBJ2-7; TRBD1 agrees at 8 bases. The CDR3 is 14 amino acids. CDR1 is SNHLY, CDR2 FYNNEI, per germline. V dropped 7 bases and J dropped 1; count of bases not matched to a gene: 6.

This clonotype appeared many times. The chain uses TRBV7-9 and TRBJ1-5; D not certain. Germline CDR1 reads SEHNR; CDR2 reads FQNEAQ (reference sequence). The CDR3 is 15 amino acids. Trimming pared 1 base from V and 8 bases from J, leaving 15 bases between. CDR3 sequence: CASSLGPGPREPQHF. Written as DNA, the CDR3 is TGTGCCAGCAGCTTAGGCCCGGGTCCGAGGGAGCCCCAGCATTTT.

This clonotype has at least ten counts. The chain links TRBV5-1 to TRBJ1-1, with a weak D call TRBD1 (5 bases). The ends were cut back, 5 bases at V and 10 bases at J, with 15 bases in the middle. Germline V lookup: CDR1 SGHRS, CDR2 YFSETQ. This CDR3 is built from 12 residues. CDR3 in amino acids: CASSSGTPAAFF. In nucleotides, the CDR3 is TGCGCCAGCAGTTCCGGGACCCCAGCAGCTTTCTTT.

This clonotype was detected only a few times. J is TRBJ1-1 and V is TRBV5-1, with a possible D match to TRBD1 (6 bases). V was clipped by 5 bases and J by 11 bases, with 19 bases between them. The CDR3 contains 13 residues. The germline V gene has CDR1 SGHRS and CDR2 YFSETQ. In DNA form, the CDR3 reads TGCGCCAGCAGGATGACAGGACCCGAGAAGGCTTTCTTT. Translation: CASRMTGPEKAFF.

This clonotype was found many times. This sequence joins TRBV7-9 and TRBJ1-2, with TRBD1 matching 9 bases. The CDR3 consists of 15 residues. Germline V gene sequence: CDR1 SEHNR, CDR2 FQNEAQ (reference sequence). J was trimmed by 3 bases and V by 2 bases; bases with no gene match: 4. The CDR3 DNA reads TGTGCCAGCAGCTTATTACAGGGGGCCTACTATGGCTACACCTTC. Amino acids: CASSLLQGAYYGYTF.

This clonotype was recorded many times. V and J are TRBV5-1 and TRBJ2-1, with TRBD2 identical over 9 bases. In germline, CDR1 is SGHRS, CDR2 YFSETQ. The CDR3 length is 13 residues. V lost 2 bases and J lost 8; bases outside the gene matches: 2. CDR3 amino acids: CASSFGTSYEQFF. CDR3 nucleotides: TGCGCCAGCAGCTTTGGGACTAGCTATGAGCAGTTCTTC.

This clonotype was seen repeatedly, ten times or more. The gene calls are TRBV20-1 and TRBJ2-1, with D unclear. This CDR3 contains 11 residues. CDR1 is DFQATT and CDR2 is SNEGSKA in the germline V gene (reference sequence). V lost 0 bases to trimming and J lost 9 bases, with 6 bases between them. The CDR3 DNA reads TGCAGTGCTAGAGATGACCGTGAGCAGTTCTTC. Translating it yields CSARDDREQFF.

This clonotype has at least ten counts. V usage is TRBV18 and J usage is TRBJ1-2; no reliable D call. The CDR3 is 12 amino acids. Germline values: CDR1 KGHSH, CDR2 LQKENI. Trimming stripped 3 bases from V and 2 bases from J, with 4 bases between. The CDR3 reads CASSPENYGYTF. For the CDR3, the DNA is TGTGCCAGCTCACCGGAGAACTATGGCTACACCTTC.

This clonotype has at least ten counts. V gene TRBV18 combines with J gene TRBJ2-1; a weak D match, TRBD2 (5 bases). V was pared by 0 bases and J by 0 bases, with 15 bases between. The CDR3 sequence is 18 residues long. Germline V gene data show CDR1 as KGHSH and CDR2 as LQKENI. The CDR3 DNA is TGTGCCAGCTCACCACCGCTGAGCGGATCCCTCTCCTACAATGAGCAGTTCTTC. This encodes CASSPPLSGSLSYNEQFF.

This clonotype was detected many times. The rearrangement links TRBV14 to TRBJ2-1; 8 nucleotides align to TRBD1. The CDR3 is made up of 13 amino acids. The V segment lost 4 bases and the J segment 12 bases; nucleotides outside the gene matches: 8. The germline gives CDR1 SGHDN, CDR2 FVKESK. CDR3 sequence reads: CASSRTGGIGQFF. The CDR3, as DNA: TGTGCCAGCAGCCGCACAGGGGGAATAGGGCAGTTCTTC.

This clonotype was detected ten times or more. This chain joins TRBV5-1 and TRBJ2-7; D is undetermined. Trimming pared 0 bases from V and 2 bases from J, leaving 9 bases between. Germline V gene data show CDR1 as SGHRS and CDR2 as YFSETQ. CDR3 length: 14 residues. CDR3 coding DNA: TGCGCCAGCAGCTTGGGTTGGGGTACCTACGAGCAGTACTTC. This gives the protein CASSLGWGTYEQYF.

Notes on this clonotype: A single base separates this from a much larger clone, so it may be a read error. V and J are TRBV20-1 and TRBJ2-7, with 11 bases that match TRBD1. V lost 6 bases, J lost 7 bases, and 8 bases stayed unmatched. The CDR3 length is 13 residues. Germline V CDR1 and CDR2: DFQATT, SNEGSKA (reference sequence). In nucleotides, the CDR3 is TGCAGTGCGGGTGGACAGGGGGCCGAAGAGCAGTACTTC. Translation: CSAGGQGAEEQYF.

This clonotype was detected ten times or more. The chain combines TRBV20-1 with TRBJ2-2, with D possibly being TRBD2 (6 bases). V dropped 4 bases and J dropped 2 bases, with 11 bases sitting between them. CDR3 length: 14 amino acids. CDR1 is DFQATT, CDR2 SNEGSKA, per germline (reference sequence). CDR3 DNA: TGCAGTGCTACCGGGACTTTTAACACCGGGGAGCTGTTTTTT. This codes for CSATGTFNTGELFF.